This passage covers 5 T cell receptor beta chains from one sample sequenced in a study of T-cell memory formation after mild COVID-19 (dated by TCRdb to 2020 to 2022). Receptor amplification or capture employed 5' RACE. The sequencing machine was an Illumina NovaSeq 6000. TCRdb handled the public reads itself, with Q25 trimming in fastp and clone calling in MiXCR, and kept productive beta chains. CDR3 protein duplicates are merged, each entry listing the most common genes and DNA. The sample table lists roughly 400,000 distinct CDR3 sequences, 20% to 25% of them with a count of one. The ten top clones hold 8.8% of the sample. The material sequenced was PBMCs or a T cell subset sorted from them (not recorded which). These receptors all stem from an adult woman who had mild COVID-19 (a few samples of this study predate the infection). The sample titles of this study are shuffled in the database, so cell type and time point are left out; the donor was told from shared clones.

This clonotype has more than one count but fewer than ten. This chain connects TRBV29-1 to TRBJ2-5; no reliable D call. CDR3 length: 14 amino acids. Germline V gene data show CDR1 as SQVTM and CDR2 as ANQGSEA. V gave up 4 bases and J gave up 4 bases, with 16 bases separating them. The CDR3 coding sequence is TGCAGCGTTGCCCGTGACGCGAGAGGAGAGACCCAGTACTTC. This gives the protein CSVARDARGETQYF.

The CDR3 DNA reads as TGTGCCAGCAGCCTCCAACACGGACAGGGAAATGGCTACACCTTC. It is translated as CASSLQHGQGNGYTF. The chain combines TRBV7-8 with TRBJ1-2; 8 nucleotides align to TRBD1. The CDR3 is 15 residues long. Unmatched junction bases numbered 11, after V lost 5 bases and J lost 6 bases. Germline CDR1 is SGHVS and CDR2 is FQNEAQ. Supplemented by reference TRBV7-8 and TRBJ1-2, the full variable domain reads GAGVSQSPRYKVAKRGQDVALRCDPISGHVSLFWYQQALGQGPEFLTYFQNEAQLDKSGLPSDRFFAERPEGSVSTLKIQRTQQEDSAVYLCASSLQHGQGNGYTFGSGTRLTVV.

This clonotype was observed a handful of times. For the CDR3, the DNA is TGTGCCAGCAGCTTACCGGGACAGGCCCGCTCACGGACCCAGTACTTC. This translates into CASSLPGQARSRTQYF. The gene calls are TRBV7-2 and TRBJ2-5; 8 bases line up with TRBD1. The CDR3 sequence is 16 residues long. Germline CDR1 SGHTA, CDR2 FQGNSA. Germline trimming cut 2 bases from V and 7 bases from J; bases unmatched to any gene: 12.

This clonotype was detected only a few times. The V call is TRBV29-1, the J call TRBJ2-7, with 9 bases that match TRBD2. The ends lost 3 bases at V and 3 bases at J; junction bases unmatched: 9. The CDR3 covers 15 residues. Germline V lookup: CDR1 SQVTM, CDR2 ANQGSEA. The CDR3 spells CSVDRLAEGDYEQYF. The CDR3 DNA sequence: TGCAGCGTTGACCGACTAGCGGAGGGGGACTACGAGCAGTACTTC.

This chain links TRBV19 with TRBJ2-3; D unresolved. Trimming removed 5 bases from V and 4 bases from J, with 10 bases in between. Germline assignment: CDR1 LNHDA and CDR2 SQIVND (reference sequence). The CDR3 spans 13 residues. The CDR3 DNA reads as TGTGCCAGTAGTGCCCCCATGTCAGATACGCAGTATTTT. Its protein is CASSAPMSDTQYF.